The source of this T cell receptor beta chain is a study of regulatory T cells in long-lasting Graves disease. Overall study results and limits: TRBV28, TRBJ1-2 and TRBJ2-5 were favored in persistent disease.

Construction of the TCR beta libraries employed iRepertoire HTBI primers in conjunction with Arm-PCR of CDR3 regions. TCRdb re-called the multiplex PCR reads with MiXCR, one entry per CDR3 protein. Among hundreds of thousands of distinct CDR3 sequences listed, around 16% were seen once. The time point is: newly diagnosed GD, antithyroid drugs for less than 3 months. The TCR library used RNA extracted from PBMCs. About this clonotype: Its specificity is unknown.

With 6 bases removed from V and 7 bases from J, the gap between germline ends came to 19 bases. The CDR3 extends over 15 amino acids. Germline CDR1 MGHDK, CDR2 SYGVNS. The same sample was also used in a study of T cells in Graves' hyperthyroidism and ophthalmopathy. In that study: Using the HTBI primer set, a first-round RT-PCR was run on the TCR CDR3.

This receptor was obtained from a man aged 18 to 30 with Graves disease. The source was peripheral blood mononuclear cells (PBMCs), collected at new diagnosis, from a patient treated with antithyroid drugs. V and J are TRBV25-1 and TRBJ2-1; D not certain. The CDR3 region is CASSPTLHLRNEQFF. The CDR3 DNA follows: TGTGCCAGCAGCCCAACTTTACATCTTAGAAATGAGCAGTTCTTC. The full variable domain, completed using reference TRBV25-1 and TRBJ2-1, is EADIYQTPRYLVIGTGKKITLECSQTMGHDKMYWYQQDPGMELHLIHYSYGVNSTEKGDLSSESTVSRIRTEHFPLTLESARPSHTSQYLCASSPTLHLRNEQFFGPGTRLTVL.